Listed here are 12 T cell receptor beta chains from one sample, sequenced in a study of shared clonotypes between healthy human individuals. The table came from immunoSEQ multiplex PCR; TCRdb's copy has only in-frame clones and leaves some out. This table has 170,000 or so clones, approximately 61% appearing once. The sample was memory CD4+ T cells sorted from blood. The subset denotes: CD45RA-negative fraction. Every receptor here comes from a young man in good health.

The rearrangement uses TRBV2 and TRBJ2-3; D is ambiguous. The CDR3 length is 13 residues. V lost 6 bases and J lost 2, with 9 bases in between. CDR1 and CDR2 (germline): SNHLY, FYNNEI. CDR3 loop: CASSGPFTDTQYF. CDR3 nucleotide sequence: TGTGCCAGCAGCGGACCTTTCACAGATACGCAGTATTTT.

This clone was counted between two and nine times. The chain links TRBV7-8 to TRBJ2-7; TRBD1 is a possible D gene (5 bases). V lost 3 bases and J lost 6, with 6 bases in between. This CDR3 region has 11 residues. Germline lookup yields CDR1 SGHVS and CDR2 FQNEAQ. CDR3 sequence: CASSFQGEQYF. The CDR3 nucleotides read TGTGCCAGCAGCTTTCAGGGCGAGCAGTACTTC.

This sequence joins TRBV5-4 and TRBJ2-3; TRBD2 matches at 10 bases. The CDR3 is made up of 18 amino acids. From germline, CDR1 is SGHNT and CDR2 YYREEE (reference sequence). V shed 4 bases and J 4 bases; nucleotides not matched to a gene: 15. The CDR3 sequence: CASSPGVSGRAGADTQYF. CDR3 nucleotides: TGTGCCAGCAGCCCCGGGGTAAGCGGGAGGGCCGGGGCAGATACGCAGTATTTT.

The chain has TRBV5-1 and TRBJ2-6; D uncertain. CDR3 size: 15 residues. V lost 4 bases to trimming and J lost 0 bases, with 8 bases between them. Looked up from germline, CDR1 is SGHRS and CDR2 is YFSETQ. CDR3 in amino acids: CASSPQSSGANVLTF. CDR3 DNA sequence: TGCGCCAGCAGCCCACAGAGCTCTGGGGCCAACGTCCTGACTTTC.

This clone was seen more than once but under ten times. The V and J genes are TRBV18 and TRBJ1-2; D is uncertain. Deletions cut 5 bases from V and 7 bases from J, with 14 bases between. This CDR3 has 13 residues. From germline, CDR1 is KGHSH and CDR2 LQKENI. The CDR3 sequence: CASSEAADSGYTF. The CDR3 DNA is TGTGCCAGCTCAGAGGCGGCAGATTCTGGCTACACCTTC.

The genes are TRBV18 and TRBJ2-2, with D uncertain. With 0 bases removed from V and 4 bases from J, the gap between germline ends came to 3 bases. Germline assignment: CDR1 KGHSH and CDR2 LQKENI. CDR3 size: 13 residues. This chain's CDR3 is CASSPPSTGELFF. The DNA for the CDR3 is TGTGCCAGCTCACCACCGTCCACCGGGGAGCTGTTTTTT.

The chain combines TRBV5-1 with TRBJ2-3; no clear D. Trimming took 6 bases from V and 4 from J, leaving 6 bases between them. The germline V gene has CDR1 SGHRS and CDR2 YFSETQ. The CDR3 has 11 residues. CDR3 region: CASTMADTQYF. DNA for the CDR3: TGCGCCAGCACGATGGCAGATACGCAGTATTTT.

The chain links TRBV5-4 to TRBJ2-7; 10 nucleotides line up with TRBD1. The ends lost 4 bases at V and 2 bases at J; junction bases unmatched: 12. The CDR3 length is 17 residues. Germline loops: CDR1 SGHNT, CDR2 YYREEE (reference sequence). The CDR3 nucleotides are TGTGCCAGCAGCCATCGCCTCCGGGACAGGGGCGCCTACGAGCAGTACTTC. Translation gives CASSHRLRDRGAYEQYF.

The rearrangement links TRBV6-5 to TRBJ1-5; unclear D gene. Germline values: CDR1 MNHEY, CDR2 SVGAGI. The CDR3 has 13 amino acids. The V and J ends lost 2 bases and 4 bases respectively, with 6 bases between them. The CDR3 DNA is TGTGCCAGCAGTTACACGGAAAATCAGCCCCAGCATTTT. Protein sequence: CASSYTENQPQHF.

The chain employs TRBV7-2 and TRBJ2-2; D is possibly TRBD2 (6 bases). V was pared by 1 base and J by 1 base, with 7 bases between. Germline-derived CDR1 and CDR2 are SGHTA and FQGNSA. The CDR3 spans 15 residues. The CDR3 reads CASSLEGGNTGELFF. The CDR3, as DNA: TGTGCCAGCAGCTTAGAGGGAGGGAACACCGGGGAGCTGTTTTTT.

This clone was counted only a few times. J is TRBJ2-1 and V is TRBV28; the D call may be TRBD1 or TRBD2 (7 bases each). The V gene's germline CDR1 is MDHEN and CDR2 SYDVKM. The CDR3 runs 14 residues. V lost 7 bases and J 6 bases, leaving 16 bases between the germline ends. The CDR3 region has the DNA TGTGCCAGCAAGAACCCAGGGGGGGTCAATGAGCAGTTCTTC. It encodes CASKNPGGVNEQFF.

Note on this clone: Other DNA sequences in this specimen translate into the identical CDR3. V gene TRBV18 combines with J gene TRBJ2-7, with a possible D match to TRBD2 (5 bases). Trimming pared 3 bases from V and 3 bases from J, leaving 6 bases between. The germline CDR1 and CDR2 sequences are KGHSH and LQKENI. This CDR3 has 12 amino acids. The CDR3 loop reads CASSPGSYEQYF. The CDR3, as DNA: TGTGCCAGCTCACCGGGGAGCTACGAGCAGTACTTC.